The next 11 T cell receptor beta chains were all read from a single sample in a study of T cell responses to AZD1222 COVID-19 vaccine (dated by TCRdb to 2020 to 2023). Libraries were constructed by the immunoSEQ multiplex PCR assay. Entries here come from immuneACCESS through TCRdb and include only in-frame sequences with V and J called. Some clones fail to appear in such tables; in the studies checked, an unresolved V gene covers under half of the shortfall, and the cause of the remainder is unknown. This sample is represented by approximately 92,000 clones; roughly nine tenths of them were singletons. The ten largest clones capture about 7.5% of the sample. Sample time point, as interpreted from the label and publication: baseline before first vaccination. Sequenced material: peripheral blood, taken on day 0 of AZD1222 vaccination. Receptors originate from an adult in good health.

This clone has only one observation. The rearrangement joins TRBV7-8 to TRBJ2-1, with 11 bases aligning to TRBD2. There are 16 residues in the CDR3. Germline V CDR1 and CDR2: SGHVS, FQNEAQ. V shed 5 bases, J shed 9 bases, and the junction held 12 bases outside the gene matches. The CDR3 DNA reads TGTGCCAGCAGCCCCAGGATAGCGGGGGGGCCGGGTGAGCAGTTCTTC. This translates into CASSPRIAGGPGEQFF.

This chain connects TRBV10-2 to TRBJ2-1, with 10 bases that match TRBD2. The CDR3 has 13 residues. Germline V gene data show CDR1 as WSHSY and CDR2 as SAAADI. J was trimmed by 14 bases and V by 0 bases; bases with no gene match: 4. CDR3 sequence (DNA): TGCGCCAGCAGTGAGTCGAGCGGGGGGGCGGAGTTCTTC. Translated: CASSESSGGAEFF.

This sequence joins TRBV7-2 and TRBJ1-1; 7 nucleotides align to TRBD1. This CDR3 spans 13 amino acids. The germline gives CDR1 SGHTA, CDR2 FQGNSA. The V segment lost 5 bases and the J segment 7 bases; nucleotides outside the gene matches: 7. CDR3 sequence (DNA): TGTGCCAGCAGCAGCAACAGGGGCGGTGAAGCTTTCTTT. The encoded protein is CASSSNRGGEAFF. The entire variable domain, with the rest obtained from reference TRBV7-2 and TRBJ1-1, is as follows: GAGVSQSPSNKVTEKGKDVELRCDPISGHTALYWYRQSLGQGLEFLIYFQGNSAPDKSGLPSDRFSAERTGGSVSTLTIQRTQQEDSAVYLCASSSNRGGEAFFGQGTRLTVV.

The CDR3 is CAARGLVKYEQYF. The CDR3 DNA sequence: TGTGCCGCACGCGGCCTGGTGAAATACGAGCAGTACTTC. This chain connects TRBV6-5 to TRBJ2-7; D is unclear. This CDR3 has 13 amino acids. Germline CDR1 and CDR2: MNHEY and SVGAGI. The V end was cut by 11 bases, the J end by 4 bases, with 18 bases between.

The chain joins TRBV6-4 to TRBJ2-1; 8 bases map to TRBD2. Germline trimming cut 5 bases from V and 8 bases from J; bases unmatched to any gene: 14. Looked up from germline, CDR1 is MRHNA and CDR2 is SNTAGT. This CDR3 region has 16 residues. CDR3 protein: CASSKSTGTSVDEQFF. In DNA, the CDR3 is TGTGCCAGCAGTAAATCAACCGGGACTAGTGTCGATGAGCAGTTCTTC.

This rearrangement joins TRBV27 to TRBJ2-3; TRBD2 matches 11 bases. CDR3 length: 16 amino acids. The germline V gene has CDR1 MNHEY and CDR2 SMNVEV (reference sequence). V shed 5 bases and J 5 bases; nucleotides not matched to a gene: 9. The CDR3: CASSPRISGRGDTQYF. CDR3 coding DNA: TGTGCCAGCAGTCCTCGTATTAGCGGGAGGGGAGATACGCAGTATTTT.

The rearrangement joins TRBV29-1 to TRBJ1-2; D is ambiguous. Germline assignment: CDR1 SQVTM and CDR2 ANQGSEA. The CDR3 runs to 11 residues. Trimming took 5 bases from V and 0 from J, leaving 4 bases between them. Here the CDR3 DNA reads TGCAGCGTTACAGCTAACTATGGCTACACCTTC. Its protein product is CSVTANYGYTF.

The CDR3 sequence: CASSLGPATGSSGNTIYF. The CDR3 DNA sequence: TGCGCCAGCAGCTTGGGGCCGGCCACAGGGAGCTCTGGAAACACCATATATTTT. The chain combines TRBV5-1 with TRBJ1-3, with D possibly being TRBD1 (6 bases). Germline V CDR1 and CDR2: SGHRS, YFSETQ. The CDR3 runs 18 residues. V shed 0 bases and J shed 0 bases, with 16 bases lying between them.

The J gene is TRBJ1-2, the V gene TRBV6-1; no firm D call. With 0 bases removed from V and 4 bases from J, the gap between germline ends came to 9 bases. The CDR3 has 14 residues. CDR1 is MNHNS and CDR2 is SASEGT in the germline V gene. The CDR3 coding sequence is TGTGCCAGCAGTGAAGCCGGAACCATCTATGGCTACACCTTC. Amino acid sequence: CASSEAGTIYGYTF.

The rearrangement joins TRBV15 to TRBJ1-4; D possibly corresponds to TRBD1 (5 bases). Trimming removed 6 bases at V and 4 bases at J, with 12 bases between. The CDR3 is 14 amino acids. Per germline, CDR1 LNHNV and CDR2 YYDKDF (reference sequence). The CDR3 here is CATRTGLFNEKLFF. CDR3 DNA: TGTGCCACCAGAACGGGACTCTTTAATGAAAAACTGTTTTTT.

This sequence joins TRBV2 and TRBJ1-6; D is uncertain. Germline CDR1 is SNHLY and CDR2 is FYNNEI. The CDR3 has 16 amino acids. V was trimmed by 5 bases and J by 5 bases, leaving 16 bases between them. The CDR3 here is CASSRLKLWNNSPLHF. Here the CDR3 DNA reads TGTGCCAGCAGTCGGCTTAAACTATGGAATAATTCACCCCTCCACTTT.